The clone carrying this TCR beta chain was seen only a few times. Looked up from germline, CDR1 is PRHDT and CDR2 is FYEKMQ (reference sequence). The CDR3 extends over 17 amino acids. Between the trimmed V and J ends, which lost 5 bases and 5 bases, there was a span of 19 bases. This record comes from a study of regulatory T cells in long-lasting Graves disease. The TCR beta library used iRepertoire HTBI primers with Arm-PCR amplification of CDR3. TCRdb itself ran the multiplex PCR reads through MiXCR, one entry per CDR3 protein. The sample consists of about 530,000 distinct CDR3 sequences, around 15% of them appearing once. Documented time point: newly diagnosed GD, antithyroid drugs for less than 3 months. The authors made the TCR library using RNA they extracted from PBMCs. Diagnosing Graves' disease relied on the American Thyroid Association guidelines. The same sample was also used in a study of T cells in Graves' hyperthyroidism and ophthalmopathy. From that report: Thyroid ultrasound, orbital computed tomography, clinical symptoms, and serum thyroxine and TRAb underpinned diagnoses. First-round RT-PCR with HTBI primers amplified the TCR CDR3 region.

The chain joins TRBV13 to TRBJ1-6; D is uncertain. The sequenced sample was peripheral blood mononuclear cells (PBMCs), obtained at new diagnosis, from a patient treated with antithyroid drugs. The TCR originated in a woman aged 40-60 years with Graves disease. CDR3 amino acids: CASSDSLHRADNSPLHF. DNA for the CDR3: TGTGCCAGCAGCGACTCCCTCCACCGGGCCGATAATTCACCCCTCCACTTT.